Here is one T cell receptor (beta chain) with its context. Its antigen is as yet unknown. The sample originates from a study of regulatory T cells in long-lasting Graves disease. Both iRepertoire HTBI primers and Arm-PCR of CDR3 regions were used to build the TCR beta libraries. TCRdb analysed the multiplex PCR reads with MiXCR anew, one entry per CDR3 protein. This table holds 250,000 to 300,000 distinct CDR3 sequences, approximately 20% found once. Findings and caveats of the study: Persistent patients had more shared public clonotypes (approximately 2,700) than new patients (around 1,000).

Germline V gives CDR1 ENHRY, CDR2 SYGVKD. This CDR3 has 12 residues. The time point is: newly diagnosed GD, antithyroid drugs for less than 3 months. The TCR library was made from RNA extracted from PBMCs. The same specimen was also included in a second study, on T cells in Graves' hyperthyroidism and ophthalmopathy. That work contributes: Before onset, by a median of 6.5 months, the model predicted ophthalmopathy.

The specimen comprised peripheral blood mononuclear cells (PBMCs), sampled at new diagnosis, from a patient treated with antithyroid drugs. V usage is TRBV10-3 and J usage is TRBJ2-1; TRBD2 aligns across 7 bases. The receptor comes from a woman aged 30 to 39 with Graves disease. This CDR3 is CATRGEYNEQFF. CDR3 nucleotides: TGTGCGACTCGGGGGGAATACAATGAGCAGTTCTTC.